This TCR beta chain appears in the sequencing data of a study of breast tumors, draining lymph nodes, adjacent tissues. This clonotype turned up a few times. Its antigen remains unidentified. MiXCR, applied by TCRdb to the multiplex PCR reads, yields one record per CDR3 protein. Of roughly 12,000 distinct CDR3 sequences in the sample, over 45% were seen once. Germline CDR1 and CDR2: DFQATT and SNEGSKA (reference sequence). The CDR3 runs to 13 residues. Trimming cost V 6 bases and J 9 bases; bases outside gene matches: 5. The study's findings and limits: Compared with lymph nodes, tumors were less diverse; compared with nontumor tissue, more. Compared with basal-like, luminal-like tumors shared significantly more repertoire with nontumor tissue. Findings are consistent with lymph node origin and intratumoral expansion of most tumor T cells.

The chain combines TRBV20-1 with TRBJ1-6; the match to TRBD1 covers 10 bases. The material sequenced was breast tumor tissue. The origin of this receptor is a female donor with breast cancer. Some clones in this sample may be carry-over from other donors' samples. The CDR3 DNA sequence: TGCAGTGCAGCCGGGACAGGGGTTTCACCCCTCCACTTT. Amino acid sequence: CSAAGTGVSPLHF.